This TCR beta chain was identified in a study of TIL therapy for anti-PD-1-resistant metastatic lung cancer. Turning to the study itself: Median tumor PD-L1 proportion score was 5.5% to 6.5%.

Documented time point: pre-treatment sample, taken before nivolumab and TIL therapy. Pleural nodules or supraclavicular lymph nodes made up most of the excised metastases sampled. Patients were adults with stage 4 NSCLC. Sequencing used immunoSEQ v3. Libraries were prepared by immunoSEQ multiplex PCR; TCRdb keeps only in-frame clonotypes and omits some of them. The repertoire holds approximately 92,000 clones, with roughly 65% as singletons. CDR3 length: 13 amino acids. The V end was cut by 9 bases, the J end by 4 bases, with 15 bases between. Germline CDR1 reads LNHDA; CDR2 reads SQIVND (reference sequence).

The chain recombines TRBV19 with TRBJ2-5, with TRBD2 as a possible D gene (5 bases). The sequencing here drew on tumor tissue, taken at baseline. The receptor was derived from a person between 30 and 80 years old with non-small cell lung cancer. For the CDR3, the DNA is TGTGCCAGATCTAGCCCGAGGAGAGAGACCCAGTACTTC. Protein product: CARSSPRRETQYF.